This T cell receptor (beta chain) is from a study of OX40 agonist ivuxolimab in advanced cancers. Repertoires were generated with immunoSEQ multiplex PCR, while TCRdb's copy carries only in-frame clones and drops some. The sample consists of around 100,000 clones, 90% of them appearing once. The CDR3 length is 16 residues. V was trimmed by 1 base and J by 4 bases, leaving 17 bases between them. The germline V gene has CDR1 LGHNA and CDR2 YSLEER. Study outcomes and limitations: Among the least clonally expanded were partial responders at 0.1-3.0 mg/kg.

On this clone: Its specificity is not known.

The chain is built from TRBV4-3 and TRBJ2-7; no definite D call. The receptor was isolated from an adult with an advanced solid tumor such as melanoma, head and neck, liver or kidney cancer. The sequencing here drew on CD4+ or CD8+ T cells sorted from blood, taken in a trial of the OX40 agonist ivuxolimab. In DNA, the CDR3 is TGCGCCAGCAGCCAAGCTCACAAGATAGTACCTTACGAGCAGTACTTC. It codes for CASSQAHKIVPYEQYF.